The 19 T cell receptor beta chains in this list originate from one sample, sequenced in a study of cytomegalovirus exposure and HLA in healthy donors. The PCR had 60 Vbeta and 13 Jbeta primers. Using immunoSEQ multiplex PCR, the repertoire was profiled, and TCRdb retains in-frame clones only, with some absent. The sample records 130,000 or so clones, approximately 82% being singletons. Sequenced material: PBMCs. Receptors originate from a woman aged 40 to 50 in good health and CMV-seronegative.

The count of this clone is one. The rearrangement joins TRBV15 to TRBJ2-2; D is undetermined. The CDR3 has 14 residues. Germline V lookup: CDR1 LNHNV, CDR2 YYDKDF (reference sequence). The germline V and J ends were trimmed by 0 bases and 6 bases, with 8 bases remaining between them. CDR3 in DNA: TGTGCCACCAGCAGAGATCGCGCGTCCGGGGAGCTGTTTTTT. Encoded protein: CATSRDRASGELFF. The variable domain in full, with the rest retrieved from reference TRBV15 and TRBJ2-2, is DAMVIQNPRYQVTQFGKPVTLSCSQTLNHNVMYWYQQKSSQAPKLLFHYYDKDFNNEADTPDNFQSRRPNTSFCFLDIRSPGLGDTAMYLCATSRDRASGELFFGEGSRLTVL.

The V and J genes are TRBV28 and TRBJ2-5, with a possible D match to TRBD2 (5 bases). This CDR3 region has 11 residues. In germline, CDR1 is MDHEN, CDR2 SYDVKM. The V and J ends lost 6 bases and 5 bases respectively, with 7 bases between them. The CDR3 sequence is CASRGEETQYF. The CDR3 bases are TGTGCCAGCAGGGGAGAGGAGACCCAGTACTTC.

The chain couples TRBV27 to TRBJ1-2, with TRBD1 matching over 10 bases. Germline CDR1 is MNHEY and CDR2 is SMNVEV (reference sequence). The CDR3 has 13 residues. V was pared by 6 bases and J by 5 bases, with 3 bases of the junction left unmatched. CDR3 in DNA: TGTGCCAGCAGGGAGGGACAGGGGTATGGCTACACCTTC. Amino acid sequence: CASREGQGYGYTF.

The chain joins TRBV6-1 to TRBJ2-1; no definite D call. This CDR3 spans 16 amino acids. CDR1 and CDR2 from the germline V gene are MNHNS and SASEGT. The V end was cut by 2 bases, the J end by 2 bases, with 13 bases between. The CDR3 sequence: CASSESWASAYNEQFF. Here the CDR3 DNA reads TGTGCCAGCAGTGAATCTTGGGCGAGTGCCTACAATGAGCAGTTCTTC.

The table lists this clone with a count of one. J is TRBJ2-3 and V is TRBV4-3; D is perhaps TRBD2 (5 bases). The ends were cut back, 2 bases at V and 1 base at J, with 16 bases in the middle. The V gene's germline CDR1 is LGHNA and CDR2 YSLEER. This CDR3 region has 17 residues. The CDR3 here is CASSQQATRRGTDTQYF. CDR3 nucleotides: TGCGCCAGCAGCCAACAGGCCACTAGGCGAGGCACAGATACGCAGTATTTT.

This clone was found once. This chain links TRBV28 with TRBJ2-3, with TRBD2 identical over 15 bases. The CDR3 has 20 residues. Germline CDR1 is MDHEN and CDR2 is SYDVKM. Germline trimming cut 1 base from V and 4 bases from J; bases unmatched to any gene: 12. For the CDR3, the DNA is TGTGCCAGCAGTTTATCCCACGGACTAGCGGGAGGGTCGGTCTCAGATACGCAGTATTTT. This sequence encodes CASSLSHGLAGGSVSDTQYF.

This clone turned up a few times. This CDR3 is also generated by other DNA sequences in the sample. The CDR3 DNA is TGCGCCAGCAGCTTCCAGGGGGTAGACACTGAAGCTTTCTTT. Translating gives CASSFQGVDTEAFF. This chain connects TRBV5-1 to TRBJ1-1; 7 bases are shared with TRBD1. Looked up from germline, CDR1 is SGHRS and CDR2 is YFSETQ. The CDR3 is made up of 14 amino acids. V trimming: 2 bases; J trimming: 3 bases; junction bases outside the gene matches: 4.

The V gene is TRBV11-1, the J gene TRBJ2-3; D gene uncertain. Germline CDR1 is SGHAT and CDR2 is FQDESV (reference sequence). The CDR3 sequence is 15 residues long. V lost 1 base, J lost 0 bases, and 8 bases lay in between. DNA for the CDR3: TGTGCCAGCAGCTTAGGCAGTATGAGCACAGATACGCAGTATTTT. This translates into CASSLGSMSTDTQYF. The whole variable domain, filled in from reference TRBV11-1 and TRBJ2-3, reads EAEVAQSPRYKITEKSQAVAFWCDPISGHATLYWYRQILGQGPELLVQFQDESVVDDSQLPKDRFSAERLKGVDSTLKIQPAELGDSAMYLCASSLGSMSTDTQYFGPGTRLTVL.

The V gene is TRBV9, the J gene TRBJ2-4; D possibly corresponds to TRBD2 (7 bases). This CDR3 spans 16 amino acids. The germline CDR1 and CDR2 sequences are SGDLS and YYNGEE. V gave up 2 bases and J gave up 7 bases, with 19 bases separating them. CDR3 sequence (DNA): TGTGCCAGCAGCGTGGACAGCAATGTGGGAGGGAACATTCAGTACTTC. It specifies CASSVDSNVGGNIQYF.

The rearrangement joins TRBV4-2 to TRBJ2-5; 7 nucleotides line up with TRBD2. Germline V gene lookup returns CDR1 LGHNA and CDR2 YNFKEQ. The CDR3 has 17 residues. J lost 6 bases, V lost 1 base, and 14 bases had no gene match. The CDR3 DNA follows: TGTGCCAGCAGCCAAGTTGTTTCCGGCGGGAGTACGCAGACCCAGTACTTC. Translation gives CASSQVVSGGSTQTQYF.

The gene calls are TRBV19 and TRBJ2-7, with unresolved D. The CDR3 contains 16 residues. The V and J ends lost 5 bases and 5 bases respectively, with 22 bases between them. Germline CDR1 and CDR2: LNHDA and SQIVND (reference sequence). The CDR3 DNA reads TGTGCCAGTAGTCCCAGAAGACCCCAAAGAGGTGACGAGCAGTACTTC. Translating gives CASSPRRPQRGDEQYF. Filled out from reference TRBV19 and TRBJ2-7, the complete variable domain reads DGGITQSPKYLFRKEGQNVTLSCEQNLNHDAMYWYRQDPGQGLRLIYYSQIVNDFQKGDIAEGYSVSREKKESFPLTVTSAQKNPTAFYLCASSPRRPQRGDEQYFGPGTRLTVT.

The chain carries TRBV5-6 and TRBJ1-1; possibly TRBD1 for D (5 bases). This CDR3 is built from 14 residues. Between the trimmed V and J ends, which lost 5 bases and 3 bases, there was a span of 14 bases. Germline V gene sequence: CDR1 SGHDT, CDR2 YYEEEE. CDR3: CASRELIRDTEAFF. In DNA, the CDR3 is TGTGCCAGCAGGGAACTGATCAGGGACACTGAAGCTTTCTTT.

The V call is TRBV9, the J call TRBJ2-7; TRBD2 agrees at 10 bases. Germline CDR1 is SGDLS and CDR2 is YYNGEE. V gave up 0 bases and J gave up 3 bases; unmatched junction bases: 3. The CDR3 is made up of 15 amino acids. The CDR3 region has the DNA TGTGCCAGCAGCGTAGGCGCTAGCGGGGGCTACGAGCAGTACTTC. This translates into CASSVGASGGYEQYF. The full variable domain, with the rest looked up from reference TRBV9 and TRBJ2-7, is DSGVTQTPKHLITATGQRVTLRCSPRSGDLSVYWYQQSLDQGLQFLIQYYNGEERAKGNILERFSAQQFPDLHSELNLSSLELGDSALYFCASSVGASGGYEQYFGPGTRLTVT.

V gene TRBV6-1 combines with J gene TRBJ1-1; tentatively, D is TRBD1 (5 bases). The CDR3 totals 16 residues. Germline CDR1 MNHNS, CDR2 SASEGT. The V end lost 3 bases, the J end lost 0 bases, and 14 bases lay between the germline ends. In DNA form, the CDR3 reads TGTGCCAGCAGTGATCACCAAAAAGGGGTGAACACTGAAGCTTTCTTT. Translating gives CASSDHQKGVNTEAFF.

J is TRBJ2-7 and V is TRBV9, with D maybe TRBD2 (6 bases). Germline-derived CDR1 and CDR2 are SGDLS and YYNGEE. V shed 1 base and J shed 0 bases, with 11 bases lying between them. The CDR3 loop spans 15 amino acids. In nucleotides, the CDR3 is TGTGCCAGCAGCGTAAGTAGCGGACGCTCCTACGAGCAGTACTTC. This sequence encodes CASSVSSGRSYEQYF.

This chain connects TRBV19 to TRBJ2-1, with a tentative D call TRBD1 (7 bases). CDR3 length: 14 residues. The V end was cut by 7 bases, the J end by 7 bases, with 17 bases between. Germline CDR1 is LNHDA and CDR2 is SQIVND (reference sequence). The CDR3 region is CASTSEGGQNEQFF. The CDR3, as DNA: TGTGCCAGTACCTCGGAGGGGGGACAGAATGAGCAGTTCTTC.

The chain couples TRBV28 to TRBJ2-7; 7 positions agree with TRBD1. This CDR3 region has 16 residues. J was trimmed by 4 bases and V by 6 bases; bases with no gene match: 15. Germline V gene sequence: CDR1 MDHEN, CDR2 SYDVKM. The CDR3 nucleotides are TGTGCCAGCAGCTTAGAGAGGGACAGCATCTATTACGAGCAGTACTTC. It is translated as CASSLERDSIYYEQYF. Supplemented by reference TRBV28 and TRBJ2-7, the full variable domain reads DVKVTQSSRYLVKRTGEKVFLECVQDMDHENMFWYRQDPGLGLRLIYFSYDVKMKEKGDIPEGYSVSREKKERFSLILESASTNQTSMYLCASSLERDSIYYEQYFGPGTRLTVT.

DNA of the CDR3: TGTGCCAGCAGTTTACAGATACTATCAGAGCAGTACTTC. It specifies CASSLQILSEQYF. This rearrangement joins TRBV27 to TRBJ2-7, with D unresolved. V shed 2 bases and J shed 7 bases, with 12 bases lying between them. From germline, CDR1 is MNHEY and CDR2 SMNVEV (reference sequence). This CDR3 comprises 13 residues.

V and J are TRBV7-2 and TRBJ1-5, with TRBD1 matching over 11 bases. The CDR3 extends over 16 amino acids. Germline CDR1 reads SGHTA; CDR2 reads FQGNSA. Losses at the gene ends were 4 bases for V and 7 bases for J; bases not matched to a gene: 9. CDR3: CASSSIGQGARQPQHF. For the CDR3, the DNA is TGTGCCAGCAGCTCTATAGGACAGGGGGCAAGACAGCCCCAGCATTTT.